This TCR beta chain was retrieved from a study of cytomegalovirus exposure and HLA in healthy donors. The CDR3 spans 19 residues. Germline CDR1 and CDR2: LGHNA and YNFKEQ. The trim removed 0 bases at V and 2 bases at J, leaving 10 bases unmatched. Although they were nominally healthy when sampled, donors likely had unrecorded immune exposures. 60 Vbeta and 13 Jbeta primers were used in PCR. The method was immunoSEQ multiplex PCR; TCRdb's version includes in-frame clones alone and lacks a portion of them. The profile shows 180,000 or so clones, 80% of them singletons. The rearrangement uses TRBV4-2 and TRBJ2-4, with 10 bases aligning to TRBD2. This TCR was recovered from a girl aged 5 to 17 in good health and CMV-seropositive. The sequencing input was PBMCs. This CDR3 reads CASSQEGSAGGSPKNIQYF. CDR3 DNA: TGTGCCAGCAGCCAAGAAGGGTCAGCGGGAGGGTCGCCCAAAAACATTCAGTACTTC.